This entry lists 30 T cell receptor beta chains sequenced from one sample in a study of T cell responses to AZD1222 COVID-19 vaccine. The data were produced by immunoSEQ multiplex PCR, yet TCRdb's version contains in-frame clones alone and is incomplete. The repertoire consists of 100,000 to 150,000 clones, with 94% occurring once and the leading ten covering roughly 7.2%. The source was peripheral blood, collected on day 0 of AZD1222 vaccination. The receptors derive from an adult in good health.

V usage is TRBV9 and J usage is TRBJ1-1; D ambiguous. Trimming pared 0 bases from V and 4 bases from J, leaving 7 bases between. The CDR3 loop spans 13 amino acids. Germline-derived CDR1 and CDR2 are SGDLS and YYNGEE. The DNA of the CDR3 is TGTGCCAGCAGCGTAGCTGTTGGCACTGAAGCTTTCTTT. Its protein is CASSVAVGTEAFF.

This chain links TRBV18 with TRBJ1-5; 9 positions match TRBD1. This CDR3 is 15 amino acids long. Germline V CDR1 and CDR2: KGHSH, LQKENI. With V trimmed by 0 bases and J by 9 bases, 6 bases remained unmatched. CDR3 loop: CASSPPGQGVGPQHF. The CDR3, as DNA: TGTGCCAGCTCACCACCGGGACAGGGTGTAGGGCCCCAGCATTTT.

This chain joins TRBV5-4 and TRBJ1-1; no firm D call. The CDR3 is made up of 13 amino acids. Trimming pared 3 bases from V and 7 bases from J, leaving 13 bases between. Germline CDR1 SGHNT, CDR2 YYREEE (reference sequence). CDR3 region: CASSSQTLGEAFF. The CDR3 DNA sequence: TGTGCCAGCAGCTCCCAGACGTTGGGTGAAGCTTTCTTT.

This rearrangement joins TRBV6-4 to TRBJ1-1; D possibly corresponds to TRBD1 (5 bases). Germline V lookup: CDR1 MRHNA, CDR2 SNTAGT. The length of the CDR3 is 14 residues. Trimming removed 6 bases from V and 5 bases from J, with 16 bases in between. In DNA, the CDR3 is TGTGCCAGCAGATCGGGACCCCAAAAGACTGAAGCTTTCTTT. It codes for CASRSGPQKTEAFF.

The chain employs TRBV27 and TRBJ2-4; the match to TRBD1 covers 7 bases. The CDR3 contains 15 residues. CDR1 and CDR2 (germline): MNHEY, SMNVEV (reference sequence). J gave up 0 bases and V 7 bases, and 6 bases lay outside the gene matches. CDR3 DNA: TGTGCCAGCACCACGACAGGGCTAGCCAAAAACATTCAGTACTTC. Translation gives CASTTTGLAKNIQYF.

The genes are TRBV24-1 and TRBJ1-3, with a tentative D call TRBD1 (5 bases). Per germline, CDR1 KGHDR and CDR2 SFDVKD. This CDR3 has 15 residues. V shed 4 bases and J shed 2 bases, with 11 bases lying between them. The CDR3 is CATSEGRGPGNTIYF. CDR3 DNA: TGTGCCACCAGTGAGGGGAGGGGACCTGGAAACACCATATATTTT.

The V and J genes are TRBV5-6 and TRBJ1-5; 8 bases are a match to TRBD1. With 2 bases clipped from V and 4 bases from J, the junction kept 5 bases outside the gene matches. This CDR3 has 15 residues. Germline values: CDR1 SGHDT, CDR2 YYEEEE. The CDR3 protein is CASSFWDRRNQPQHF. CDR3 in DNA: TGTGCCAGCAGCTTTTGGGACAGGCGTAATCAGCCCCAGCATTTT.

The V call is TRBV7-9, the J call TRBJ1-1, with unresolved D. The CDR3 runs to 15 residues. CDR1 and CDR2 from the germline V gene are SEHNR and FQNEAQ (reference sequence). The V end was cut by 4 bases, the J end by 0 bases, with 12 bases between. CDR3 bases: TGTGCCAGCAGCTCCCTGCGGGCAGTGAACACTGAAGCTTTCTTT. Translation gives CASSSLRAVNTEAFF.

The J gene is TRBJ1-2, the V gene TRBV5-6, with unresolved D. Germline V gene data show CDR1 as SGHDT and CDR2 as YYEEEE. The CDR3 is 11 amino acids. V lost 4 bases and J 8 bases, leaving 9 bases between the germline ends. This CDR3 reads CASSVGGGYTF. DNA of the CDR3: TGTGCCAGCAGCGTGGGTGGGGGCTACACCTTC. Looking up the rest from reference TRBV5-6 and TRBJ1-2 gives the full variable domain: DAGVTQSPTHLIKTRGQQVTLRCSPKSGHDTVSWYQQALGQGPQFIFQYYEEEERQRGNFPDRFSGHQFPNYSSELNVNALLLGDSALYLCASSVGGGYTFGSGTRLTVV.

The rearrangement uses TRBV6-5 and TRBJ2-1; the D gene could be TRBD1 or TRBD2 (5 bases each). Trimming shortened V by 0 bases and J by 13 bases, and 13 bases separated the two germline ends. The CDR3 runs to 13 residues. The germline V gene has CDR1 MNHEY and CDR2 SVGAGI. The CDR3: CASSYSTGPLQFF. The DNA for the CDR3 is TGTGCCAGCAGTTACTCGACGGGGCCCCTACAGTTCTTC.

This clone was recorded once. CDR3 coding DNA: TGTGCCAGCAGCCAAGATTTGGCGGTCTCCTACAATGAGCAGTTCTTC. The encoded protein is CASSQDLAVSYNEQFF. This chain connects TRBV4-2 to TRBJ2-1; D is unclear. Looked up from germline, CDR1 is LGHNA and CDR2 is YNFKEQ. This CDR3 spans 16 amino acids. The V and J ends lost 0 bases and 0 bases respectively, with 9 bases between them.

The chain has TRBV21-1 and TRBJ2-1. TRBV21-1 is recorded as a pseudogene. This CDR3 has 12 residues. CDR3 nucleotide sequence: TGTGCCAGCGGGGTTTCCCTTTGGGGGCAGTTCTTC. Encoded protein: CASGVSLWGQFF.

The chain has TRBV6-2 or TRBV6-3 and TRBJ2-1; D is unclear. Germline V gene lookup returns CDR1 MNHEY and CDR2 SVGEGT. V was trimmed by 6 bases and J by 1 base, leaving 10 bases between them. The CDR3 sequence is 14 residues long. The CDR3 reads CASSPSFSYNEQFF. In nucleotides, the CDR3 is TGTGCCAGCAGCCCTTCATTTTCCTACAATGAGCAGTTCTTC.

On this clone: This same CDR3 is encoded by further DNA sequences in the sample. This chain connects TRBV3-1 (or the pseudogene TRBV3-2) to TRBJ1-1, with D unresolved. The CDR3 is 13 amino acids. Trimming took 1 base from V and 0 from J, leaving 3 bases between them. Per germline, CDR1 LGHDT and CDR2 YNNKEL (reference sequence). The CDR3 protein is CASSQGVNTEAFF. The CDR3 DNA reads TGTGCCAGCAGCCAAGGTGTGAACACTGAAGCTTTCTTT.

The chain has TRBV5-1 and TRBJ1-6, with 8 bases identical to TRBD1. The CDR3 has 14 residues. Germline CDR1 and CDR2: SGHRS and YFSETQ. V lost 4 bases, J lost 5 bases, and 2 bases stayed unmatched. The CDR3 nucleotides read TGCGCCAGCAGCGGGGGACAGGATAATTCACCCCTCCACTTT. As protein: CASSGGQDNSPLHF. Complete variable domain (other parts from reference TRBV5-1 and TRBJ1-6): KAGVTQTPRYLIKTRGQQVTLSCSPISGHRSVSWYQQTPGQGLQFLFEYFSETQRNKGNFPGRFSGRQFSNSRSEMNVSTLELGDSALYLCASSGGQDNSPLHFGNGTRLTVT.

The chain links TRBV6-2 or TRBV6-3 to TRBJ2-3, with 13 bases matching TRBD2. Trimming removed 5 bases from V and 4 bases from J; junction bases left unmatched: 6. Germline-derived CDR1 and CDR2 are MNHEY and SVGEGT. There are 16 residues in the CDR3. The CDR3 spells CASSTSGRETADTQYF. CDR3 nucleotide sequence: TGTGCCAGCAGTACTAGCGGGAGGGAGACGGCAGATACGCAGTATTTT.

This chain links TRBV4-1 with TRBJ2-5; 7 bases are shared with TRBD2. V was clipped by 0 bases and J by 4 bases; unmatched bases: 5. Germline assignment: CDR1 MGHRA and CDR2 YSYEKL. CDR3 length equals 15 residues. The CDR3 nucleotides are TGCGCCAGCAGCCAAGATGGGGGGGGGTTAGAGACCCAGTACTTC. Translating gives CASSQDGGGLETQYF.

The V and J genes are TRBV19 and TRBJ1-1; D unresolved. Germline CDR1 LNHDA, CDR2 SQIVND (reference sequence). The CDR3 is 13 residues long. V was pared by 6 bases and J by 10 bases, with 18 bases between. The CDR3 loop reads CASRFGSGHGAFF. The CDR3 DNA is TGTGCCAGTAGGTTTGGGTCCGGGCATGGAGCTTTCTTT.

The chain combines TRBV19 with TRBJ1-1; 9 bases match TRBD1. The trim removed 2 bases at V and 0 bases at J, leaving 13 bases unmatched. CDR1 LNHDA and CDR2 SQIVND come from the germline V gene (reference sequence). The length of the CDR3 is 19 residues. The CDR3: CASSIIRTGEGRMNTEAFF. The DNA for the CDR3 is TGTGCCAGTAGTATAATTCGGACAGGGGAAGGTAGGATGAACACTGAAGCTTTCTTT.

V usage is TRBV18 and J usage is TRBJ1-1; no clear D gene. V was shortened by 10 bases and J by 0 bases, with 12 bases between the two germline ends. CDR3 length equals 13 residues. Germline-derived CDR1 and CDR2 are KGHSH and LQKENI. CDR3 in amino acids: CATSLDMNTEAFF. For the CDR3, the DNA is TGTGCCACCTCCCTGGATATGAACACTGAAGCTTTCTTT.

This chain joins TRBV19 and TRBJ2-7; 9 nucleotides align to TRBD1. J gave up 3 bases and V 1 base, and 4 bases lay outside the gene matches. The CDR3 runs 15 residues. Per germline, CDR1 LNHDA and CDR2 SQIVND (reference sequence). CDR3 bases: TGTGCCAGTAGTATAGGACCGGGACAGGGCTACGAGCAGTACTTC. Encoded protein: CASSIGPGQGYEQYF.

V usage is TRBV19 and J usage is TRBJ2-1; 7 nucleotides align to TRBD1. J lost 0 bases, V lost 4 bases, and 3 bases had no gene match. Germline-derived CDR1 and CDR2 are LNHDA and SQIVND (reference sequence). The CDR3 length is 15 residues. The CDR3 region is CASSKGQSSYNEQFF. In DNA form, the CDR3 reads TGTGCCAGTAGTAAGGGACAGAGCTCCTACAATGAGCAGTTCTTC.

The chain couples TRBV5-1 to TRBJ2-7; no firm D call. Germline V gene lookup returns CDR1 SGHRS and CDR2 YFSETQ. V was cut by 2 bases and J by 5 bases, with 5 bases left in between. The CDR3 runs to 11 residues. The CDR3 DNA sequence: TGCGCCAGCAGCTTCAATAACGAGCAGTACTTC. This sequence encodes CASSFNNEQYF.

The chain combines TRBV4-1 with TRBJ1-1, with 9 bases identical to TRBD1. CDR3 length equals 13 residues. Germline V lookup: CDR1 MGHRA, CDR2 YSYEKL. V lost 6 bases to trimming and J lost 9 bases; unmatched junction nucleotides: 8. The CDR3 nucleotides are TGCGCCAGCAGACAGGGACAGGGTCTTCAAGCTTTCTTT. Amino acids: CASRQGQGLQAFF.

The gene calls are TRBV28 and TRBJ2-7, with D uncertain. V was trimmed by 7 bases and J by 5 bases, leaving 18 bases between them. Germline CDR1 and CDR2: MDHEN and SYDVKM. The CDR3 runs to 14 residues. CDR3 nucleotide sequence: TGTGCCAGCAACGGGTGGCCTTCACCCCACGAGCAGTACTTC. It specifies CASNGWPSPHEQYF.

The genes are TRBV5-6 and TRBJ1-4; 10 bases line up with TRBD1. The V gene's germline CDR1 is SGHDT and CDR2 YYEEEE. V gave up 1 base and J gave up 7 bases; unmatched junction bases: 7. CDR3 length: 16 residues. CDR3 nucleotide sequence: TGTGCCAGCAGCTTGTGGGACAGGGGTTCTGGTGAAAAACTGTTTTTT. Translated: CASSLWDRGSGEKLFF.

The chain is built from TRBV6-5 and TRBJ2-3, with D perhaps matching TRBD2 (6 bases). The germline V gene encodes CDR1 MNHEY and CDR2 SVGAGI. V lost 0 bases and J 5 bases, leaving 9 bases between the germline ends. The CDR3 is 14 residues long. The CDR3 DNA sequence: TGTGCCAGCAGTTACTCGAGTAGCGGAGATACGCAGTATTTT. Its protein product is CASSYSSSGDTQYF.

The CDR3 loop reads CAISEWRFSYNEQFF. In DNA, the CDR3 is TGTGCCATCAGTGAGTGGCGGTTCTCCTACAATGAGCAGTTCTTC. The chain uses TRBV10-3 and TRBJ2-1; D remains ambiguous. Trimming stripped 1 base from V and 0 bases from J, with 7 bases between. The CDR3 spans 15 residues. In germline, CDR1 is ENHRY, CDR2 SYGVKD.

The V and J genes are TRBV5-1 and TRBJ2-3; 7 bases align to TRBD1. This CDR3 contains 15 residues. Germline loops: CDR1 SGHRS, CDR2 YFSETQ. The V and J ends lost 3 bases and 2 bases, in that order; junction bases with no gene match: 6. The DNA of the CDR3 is TGCGCCAGCAGCTCTACAGGGGTCCCCACAGATACGCAGTATTTT. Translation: CASSSTGVPTDTQYF.

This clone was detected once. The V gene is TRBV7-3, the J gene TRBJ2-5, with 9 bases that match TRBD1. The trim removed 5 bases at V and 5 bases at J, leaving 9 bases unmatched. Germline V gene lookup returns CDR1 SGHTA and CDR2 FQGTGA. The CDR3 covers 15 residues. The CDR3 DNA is TGTGCCAGCAGCCAAAAGCGGACAGGGGTCGAGACCCAGTACTTC. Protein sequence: CASSQKRTGVETQYF.